This TCR beta chain was identified in a study of T-cell reconstitution after alpha-beta-depleted transplantation in children. The study, taken as a whole, reports: Counts and diversity of T cells one year after transplant came mostly from newly produced T cells. Two months or so post-transplant, alpha-beta T cells reportedly derived from several hundred expanded graft clones. Certain patients had high TCRbeta diversity at day 60, and it came from recipient T cells and thymic progenitors that survived.

This clonotype was recorded many times. The antigen is unknown. The trim removed 5 bases at V and 8 bases at J, leaving 6 bases unmatched. This CDR3 has 14 residues. Unique molecular identifiers were incorporated during preparation of the TCRbeta library. TCRdb reprocessed the PCR reads via MiXCR and lists one record per CDR3 protein. This sample has about 300,000 distinct CDR3 sequences, with less than 9.5% found just once. This chain uses TRBV12-3 or TRBV12-4 with TRBJ2-1; 10 positions agree with TRBD2. The sequencing used peripheral blood, collected 360 days after TCRalphabeta/CD19-depleted stem cell transplant. The origin of this receptor is a female patient aged 2-10 years who had a stem cell transplant for Fanconi anemia, so the T cells may come from the graft donor. The CDR3 reads CASSPTLAGDEQFF. CDR3 bases: TGTGCCAGCAGTCCAACTCTAGCGGGGGATGAGCAGTTCTTC.